This is a list of T cell receptor beta chains from one sample in a study of blood T cells in healthy people across ages. Using its own MiXCR run on the 5' RACE reads, TCRdb lists one record per CDR3 protein. Found here are fewer than 2,000,000 distinct CDR3 sequences, around 35% of them singletons; the top ten hold 11%. Sequencing was performed on blood. Receptor source: a woman under 40 in good health. The CDR3 runs from the conserved cysteine through the conserved F or W. Fields, in order: CDR3 protein, CDR3 DNA, J gene, V gene, D gene, clone size. D genes are given only for firm matches. Clone size is given for some rows only: seen once, a few or many times, or a class if the clone is expanded.

cdr3_aa: CSARKDSPYGYTF
cdr3_nt: TGCAGTGCTAGAAAGGACAGCCCCTATGGCTACACCTTC
j_call: TRBJ1-2
v_call: TRBV20-1
d_call: NA
clone_size: NA

cdr3_aa: CASSYDEGSSYNEQFF
cdr3_nt: TGTGCCAGCAGTTATGACGAGGGGAGCTCCTACAATGAGCAGTTCTTC
j_call: TRBJ2-1
v_call: TRBV6-5
d_call: NA
clone_size: NA

cdr3_aa: CASSLLPGEGYGYTF
cdr3_nt: TGTGCCAGCTCGCTACTCCCGGGAGAAGGCTATGGCTACACCTTC
j_call: TRBJ1-2
v_call: TRBV18
d_call: NA
clone_size: few

cdr3_aa: CASSRLQDEQYF
cdr3_nt: TGTGCCAGCAGCCGACTCCAGGACGAGCAGTACTTC
j_call: TRBJ2-7
v_call: TRBV7-9
d_call: NA
clone_size: NA

cdr3_aa: CANSHFPTGSNNEQFF
cdr3_nt: TGCGCCAACAGCCATTTCCCCACAGGGAGTAACAATGAGCAGTTCTTC
j_call: TRBJ2-1
v_call: TRBV5-1
d_call: NA
clone_size: once

cdr3_aa: CAGSLTIFGGHEQFF
cdr3_nt: TGTGCCGGCAGCTTAACAATTTTCGGGGGCCATGAGCAGTTCTTC
j_call: TRBJ2-1
v_call: TRBV5-4
d_call: NA
clone_size: NA

cdr3_aa: CASSQPGQGRSGANVLTF
cdr3_nt: TGCGCCAGCAGCCAACCGGGACAGGGCCGGTCTGGGGCCAACGTCCTGACTTTC
j_call: TRBJ2-6
v_call: TRBV4-1
d_call: TRBD1
clone_size: many

cdr3_aa: CASSSAGTPNTDTQYF
cdr3_nt: TGCGCCAGCAGCTCTGCCGGGACTCCAAACACAGATACGCAGTATTTT
j_call: TRBJ2-3
v_call: TRBV4-1
d_call: NA
clone_size: once

cdr3_aa: CASSLAAANTEAFF
cdr3_nt: TGCGCCAGCAGCTTGGCCGCTGCGAACACTGAAGCTTTCTTT
j_call: TRBJ1-1
v_call: TRBV5-1
d_call: NA
clone_size: NA

cdr3_aa: CSASDPGAGADEQFF
cdr3_nt: TGCAGTGCTTCAGACCCCGGGGCAGGGGCGGATGAGCAGTTCTTC
j_call: TRBJ2-1
v_call: TRBV20-1
d_call: NA
clone_size: NA

cdr3_aa: CASSQDFRNTEAFF
cdr3_nt: TGTGCCAGCAGCCAAGATTTCCGGAACACTGAAGCTTTCTTT
j_call: TRBJ1-1
v_call: TRBV3-1
d_call: NA
clone_size: NA

cdr3_aa: CASSLQGLAGGISYNEQFF
cdr3_nt: TGTGCCAGCAGCTTACAAGGACTAGCGGGGGGCATCTCCTACAATGAGCAGTTCTTC
j_call: TRBJ2-1
v_call: TRBV7-3
d_call: TRBD2
clone_size: NA

cdr3_aa: CASSLALAGPETDTQYF
cdr3_nt: TGTGCCAGCAGCTTAGCCCTAGCGGGGCCAGAGACAGATACGCAGTATTTT
j_call: TRBJ2-3
v_call: TRBV7-9
d_call: TRBD2
clone_size: few

cdr3_aa: CASSLAGSGQAFF
cdr3_nt: TGTGCCAGCAGCTTAGCGGGATCAGGGCAAGCTTTCTTT
j_call: TRBJ1-1
v_call: TRBV7-8
d_call: NA
clone_size: NA

cdr3_aa: CASSEGRGSHEQYF
cdr3_nt: TGTGCCAGCAGTGAAGGTCGGGGGTCCCACGAGCAGTACTTC
j_call: TRBJ2-7
v_call: TRBV6-1
d_call: NA
clone_size: NA

cdr3_aa: CASSPDPLLTGVPQDTQYF
cdr3_nt: TGTGCCAGCAGCCCCGATCCTCTTTTGACAGGGGTTCCTCAAGATACGCAGTATTTT
j_call: TRBJ2-3
v_call: TRBV11-2
d_call: TRBD1
clone_size: few

cdr3_aa: CSAPGEDTEAFF
cdr3_nt: TGCAGTGCTCCTGGGGAGGACACTGAAGCTTTCTTT
j_call: TRBJ1-1
v_call: TRBV20-1
d_call: NA
clone_size: few

cdr3_aa: CASSLNRDFSYEQYF
cdr3_nt: TGCGCCAGCAGCCTAAACCGGGACTTCTCCTACGAGCAGTACTTC
j_call: TRBJ2-7
v_call: TRBV5-1
d_call: NA
clone_size: NA